The 7 T cell receptor beta chains below come from one sample, sequenced in a study of blood T cell repertoires in COVID-19. Generated by immunoSEQ multiplex PCR, the TCRdb table keeps only in-frame clones and is missing some. The sample lists some 210,000 clones; about 91% were seen once. The sequenced material came from PBMCs or T cells enriched from blood (not recorded which). All receptors derive from a man in his late teens or twenties with acute COVID-19.

The chain is built from TRBV11-3 and TRBJ2-1, with 7 bases matching TRBD2. The germline V gene has CDR1 SGHNT and CDR2 YENEEA. V trimming: 3 bases; J trimming: 7 bases; junction bases outside the gene matches: 9. The CDR3 has 15 amino acids. The CDR3 DNA follows: TGTGCCAGCAGCTTTTTTCCTCCCGGGGGGAATGAGCAGTTCTTC. Translation gives CASSFFPPGGNEQFF.

The table lists this clone with a few counts. V is TRBV2 and J is TRBJ1-4; TRBD1 might be the D (5 bases). The V and J ends lost 8 bases and 8 bases respectively, with 15 bases between them. Germline assignment: CDR1 SNHLY and CDR2 FYNNEI. This CDR3 region has 13 residues. The CDR3 loop reads CASRRRVGEKLFF. CDR3 coding DNA: TGTGCCAGCCGACGCAGGGTAGGAGAAAAACTGTTTTTT.

The CDR3, as DNA: TGTGCCAGTAGTTTTGTCATGGGGCAGGATCAGCCCCAGCATTTT. Its protein product is CASSFVMGQDQPQHF. The chain has TRBV19 and TRBJ1-5; possibly TRBD1 for D (5 bases). This CDR3 has 15 amino acids. The V and J ends lost 5 bases and 5 bases respectively, with 16 bases between them. Per germline, CDR1 LNHDA and CDR2 SQIVND (reference sequence).

This sequence joins TRBV28 and TRBJ2-7; 7 positions agree with TRBD1. With 3 bases clipped from V and 5 bases from J, the junction kept 7 bases outside the gene matches. This CDR3 has 14 amino acids. From germline, CDR1 is MDHEN and CDR2 SYDVKM. CDR3 in amino acids: CASSFETGFHEQYF. DNA of the CDR3: TGTGCCAGCAGTTTCGAGACAGGGTTTCACGAGCAGTACTTC.

The rearrangement joins TRBV2 to TRBJ1-3; weak D call: TRBD1 (5 bases). Looked up from germline, CDR1 is SNHLY and CDR2 is FYNNEI. The V and J ends lost 7 bases and 0 bases respectively, with 13 bases between them. The CDR3 consists of 15 residues. The CDR3 loop reads CASMGLRGSGNTIYF. The CDR3 coding sequence is TGTGCCAGCATGGGACTCCGGGGCTCTGGAAACACCATATATTTT. Together with reference TRBV2 and TRBJ1-3, the CDR3 gives the full variable domain: EPEVTQTPSHQVTQMGQEVILRCVPISNHLYFYWYRQILGQKVEFLVSFYNNEISEKSEIFDDQFSVERPDGSNFTLKIRSTKLEDSAMYFCASMGLRGSGNTIYFGEGSWLTVV.

V and J are TRBV4-3 and TRBJ2-3; 13 bases line up with TRBD2. The CDR3 contains 16 residues. The germline gives CDR1 LGHNA, CDR2 YSLEER. Trimming cost V 3 bases and J 9 bases; bases outside gene matches: 9. For the CDR3, the DNA is TGCGCCAGCAGCCACCAGGGACTAGCGGGGCAATGGACGCAGTATTTT. Its protein is CASSHQGLAGQWTQYF.

The chain joins TRBV9 to TRBJ2-3; D perhaps matches TRBD2 (6 bases). Trimming pared 4 bases from V and 0 bases from J, leaving 12 bases between. The CDR3 covers 15 residues. Germline V lookup: CDR1 SGDLS, CDR2 YYNGEE. The CDR3 region has the DNA TGTGCCAGCAGCAAGGAGGGGTATAGCACAGATACGCAGTATTTT. It codes for CASSKEGYSTDTQYF.